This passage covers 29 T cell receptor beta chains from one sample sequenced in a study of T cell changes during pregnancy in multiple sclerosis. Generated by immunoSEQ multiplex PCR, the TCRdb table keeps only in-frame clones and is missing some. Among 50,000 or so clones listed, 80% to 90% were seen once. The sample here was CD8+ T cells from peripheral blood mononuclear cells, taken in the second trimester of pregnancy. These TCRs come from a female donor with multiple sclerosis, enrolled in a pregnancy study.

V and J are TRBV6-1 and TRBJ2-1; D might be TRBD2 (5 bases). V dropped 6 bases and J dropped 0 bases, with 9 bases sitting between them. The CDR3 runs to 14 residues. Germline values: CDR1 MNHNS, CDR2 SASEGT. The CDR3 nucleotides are TGTGCCAGCAGGGACTCCCGCTCCTACAATGAGCAGTTCTTC. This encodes CASRDSRSYNEQFF.

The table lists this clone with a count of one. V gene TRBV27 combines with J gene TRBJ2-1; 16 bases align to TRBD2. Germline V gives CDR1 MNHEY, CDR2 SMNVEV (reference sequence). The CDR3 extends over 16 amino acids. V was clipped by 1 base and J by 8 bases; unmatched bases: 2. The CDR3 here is CASSLLGTSGGDEQFF. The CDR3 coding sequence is TGTGCCAGCAGTTTATTGGGGACTAGCGGGGGGGATGAGCAGTTCTTC.

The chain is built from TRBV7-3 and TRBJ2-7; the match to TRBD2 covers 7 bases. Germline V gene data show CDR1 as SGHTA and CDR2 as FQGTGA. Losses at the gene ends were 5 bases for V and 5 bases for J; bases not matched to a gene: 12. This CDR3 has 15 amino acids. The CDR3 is CASSHSGRESDEQYF. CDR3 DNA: TGTGCCAGCAGCCACTCGGGGCGGGAGAGCGACGAGCAGTACTTC.

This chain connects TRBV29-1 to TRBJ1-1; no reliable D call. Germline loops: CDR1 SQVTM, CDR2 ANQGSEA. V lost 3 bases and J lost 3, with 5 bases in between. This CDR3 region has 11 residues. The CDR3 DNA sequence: TGCAGCGTTGAGGCGGACACTGAAGCTTTCTTT. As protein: CSVEADTEAFF.

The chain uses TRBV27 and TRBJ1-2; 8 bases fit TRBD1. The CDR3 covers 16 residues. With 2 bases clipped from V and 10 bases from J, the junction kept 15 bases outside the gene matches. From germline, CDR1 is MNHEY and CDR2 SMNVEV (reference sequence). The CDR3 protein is CASSLPNPDRERIYTF. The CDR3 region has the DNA TGTGCCAGCAGTTTACCCAACCCGGACAGGGAAAGAATCTACACCTTC.

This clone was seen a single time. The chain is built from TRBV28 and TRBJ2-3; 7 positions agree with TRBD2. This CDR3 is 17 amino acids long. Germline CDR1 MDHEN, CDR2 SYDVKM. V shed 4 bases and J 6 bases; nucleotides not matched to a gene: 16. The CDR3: CASSSLDHLADADTQYF. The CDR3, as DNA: TGTGCCAGCAGTTCCCTCGATCATCTAGCGGATGCGGATACGCAGTATTTT.

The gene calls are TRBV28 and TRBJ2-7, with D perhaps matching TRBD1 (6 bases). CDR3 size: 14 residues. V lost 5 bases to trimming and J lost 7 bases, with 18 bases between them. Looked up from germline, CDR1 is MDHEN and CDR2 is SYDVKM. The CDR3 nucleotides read TGTGCCAGCAGTACCCCCTCCTCAGGGGTAGAGCAGTACTTC. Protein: CASSTPSSGVEQYF.

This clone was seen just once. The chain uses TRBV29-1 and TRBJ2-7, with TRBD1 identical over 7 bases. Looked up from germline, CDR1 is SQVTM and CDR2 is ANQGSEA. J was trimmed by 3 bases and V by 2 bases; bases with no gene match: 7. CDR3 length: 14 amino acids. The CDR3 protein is CSVETTGSDYEQYF. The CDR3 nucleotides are TGCAGCGTTGAAACGACAGGGTCCGACTACGAGCAGTACTTC.

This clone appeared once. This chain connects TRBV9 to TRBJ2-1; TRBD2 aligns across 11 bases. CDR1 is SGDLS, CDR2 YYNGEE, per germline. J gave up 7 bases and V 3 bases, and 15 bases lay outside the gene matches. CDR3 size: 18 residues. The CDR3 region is CASSGSPTSGEISNEQFF. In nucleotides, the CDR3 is TGTGCCAGCAGCGGGAGCCCGACTAGCGGGGAGATATCGAATGAGCAGTTCTTC.

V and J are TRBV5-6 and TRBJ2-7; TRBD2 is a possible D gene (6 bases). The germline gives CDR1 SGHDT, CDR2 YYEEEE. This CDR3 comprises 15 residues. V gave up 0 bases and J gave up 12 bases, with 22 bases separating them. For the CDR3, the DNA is TGTGCCAGCAGCTTGGGGGCCCCGGGACTCCCAAGTCCGTACTTC. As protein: CASSLGAPGLPSPYF. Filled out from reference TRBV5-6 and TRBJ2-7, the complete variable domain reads DAGVTQSPTHLIKTRGQQVTLRCSPKSGHDTVSWYQQALGQGPQFIFQYYEEEERQRGNFPDRFSGHQFPNYSSELNVNALLLGDSALYLCASSLGAPGLPSPYFGPGTRLTVT.

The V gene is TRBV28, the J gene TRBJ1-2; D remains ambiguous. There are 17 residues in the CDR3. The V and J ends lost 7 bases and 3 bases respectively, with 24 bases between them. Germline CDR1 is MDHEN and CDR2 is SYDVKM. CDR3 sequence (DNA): TGTGCCAGCACTATCCAATTGGGAGAGACAACATACTATGGCTACACCTTC. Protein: CASTIQLGETTYYGYTF.

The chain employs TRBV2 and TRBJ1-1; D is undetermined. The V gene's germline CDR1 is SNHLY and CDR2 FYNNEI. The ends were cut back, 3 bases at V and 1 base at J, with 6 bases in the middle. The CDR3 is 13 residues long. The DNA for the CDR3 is TGTGCCAGCAGTGACGCAGGGAACACTGAAGCTTTCTTT. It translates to CASSDAGNTEAFF.

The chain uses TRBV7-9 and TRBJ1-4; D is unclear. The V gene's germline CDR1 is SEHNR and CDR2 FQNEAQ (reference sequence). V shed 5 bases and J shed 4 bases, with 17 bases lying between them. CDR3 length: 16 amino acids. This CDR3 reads CASSGKYRDFNEKLFF. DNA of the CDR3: TGTGCCAGCAGCGGCAAGTACCGGGATTTTAATGAAAAACTGTTTTTT.

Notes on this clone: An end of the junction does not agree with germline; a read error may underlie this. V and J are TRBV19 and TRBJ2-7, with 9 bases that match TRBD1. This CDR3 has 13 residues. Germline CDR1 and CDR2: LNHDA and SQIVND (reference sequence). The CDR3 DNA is TGTGCCAGCAGTAACCGACAGGGGGACGAGCAGTACTTC. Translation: CASSNRQGDEQYF.

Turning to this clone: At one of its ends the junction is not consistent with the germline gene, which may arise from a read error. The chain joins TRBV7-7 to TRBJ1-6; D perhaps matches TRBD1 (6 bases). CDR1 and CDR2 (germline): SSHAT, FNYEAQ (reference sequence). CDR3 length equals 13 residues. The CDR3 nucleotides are TGTGCTAGCAGCTTAGCGAGGGGGTCACCCCTCCACTTT. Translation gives CASSLARGSPLHF.

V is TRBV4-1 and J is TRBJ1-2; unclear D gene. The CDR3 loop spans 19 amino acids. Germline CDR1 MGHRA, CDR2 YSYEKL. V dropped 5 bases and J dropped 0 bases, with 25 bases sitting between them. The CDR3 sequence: CASSGEGIPSPRTNYGYTF. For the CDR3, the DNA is TGCGCCAGCAGCGGGGAGGGAATCCCTTCCCCTCGTACTAACTATGGCTACACCTTC.

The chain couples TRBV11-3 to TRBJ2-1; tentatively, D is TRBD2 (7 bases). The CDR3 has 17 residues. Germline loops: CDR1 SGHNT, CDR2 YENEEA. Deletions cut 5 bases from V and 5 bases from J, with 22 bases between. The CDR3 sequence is CASSPTGEGGEDNEQFF. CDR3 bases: TGTGCCAGCAGCCCCACGGGAGAAGGGGGGGAAGACAATGAGCAGTTCTTC.

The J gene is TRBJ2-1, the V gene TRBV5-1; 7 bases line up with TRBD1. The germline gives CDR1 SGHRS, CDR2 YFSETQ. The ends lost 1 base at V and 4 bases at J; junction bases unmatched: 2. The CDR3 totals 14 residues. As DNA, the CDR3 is TGCGCCAGCAGCTTGACGGGACAGTACAATGAGCAGTTCTTC. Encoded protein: CASSLTGQYNEQFF.

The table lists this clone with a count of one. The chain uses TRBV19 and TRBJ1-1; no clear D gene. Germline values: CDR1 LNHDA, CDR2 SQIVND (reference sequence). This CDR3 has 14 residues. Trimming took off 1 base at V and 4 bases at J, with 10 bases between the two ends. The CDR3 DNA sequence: TGTGCCAGTAGTATAGCAAGGCGGGCCACTGAAGCTTTCTTT. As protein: CASSIARRATEAFF.

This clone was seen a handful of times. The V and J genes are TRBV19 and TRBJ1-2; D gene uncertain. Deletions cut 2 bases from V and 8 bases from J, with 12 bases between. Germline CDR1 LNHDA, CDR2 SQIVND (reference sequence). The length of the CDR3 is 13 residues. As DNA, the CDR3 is TGTGCCAGTAGTATACTGGACTCGGACGGCTACACCTTC. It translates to CASSILDSDGYTF. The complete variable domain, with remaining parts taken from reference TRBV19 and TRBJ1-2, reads DGGITQSPKYLFRKEGQNVTLSCEQNLNHDAMYWYRQDPGQGLRLIYYSQIVNDFQKGDIAEGYSVSREKKESFPLTVTSAQKNPTAFYLCASSILDSDGYTFGSGTRLTVV.

The CDR3 sequence: CASSNRETGELFF. The CDR3 coding sequence is TGTGCCAGCAGCAACAGGGAGACCGGGGAGCTGTTTTTT. The V call is TRBV7-6, the J call TRBJ2-2; D may be TRBD1 (6 bases). CDR1 is SGHVS and CDR2 is FNYEAQ in the germline V gene. The CDR3 runs 13 residues. V lost 5 bases to trimming and J lost 5 bases, with 9 bases between them.

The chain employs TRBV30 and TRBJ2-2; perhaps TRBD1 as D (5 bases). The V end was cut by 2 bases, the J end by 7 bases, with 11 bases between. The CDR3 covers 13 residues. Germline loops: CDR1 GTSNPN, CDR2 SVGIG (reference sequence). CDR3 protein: CAWSPGSGGELFF. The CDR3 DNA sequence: TGTGCCTGGAGTCCAGGGTCGGGCGGGGAGCTGTTTTTT. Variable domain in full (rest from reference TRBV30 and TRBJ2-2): SQTIHQWPATLVQPVGSPLSLECTVEGTSNPNLYWYRQAAGRGLQLLFYSVGIGQISSEVPQNLSASRPQDRQFILSSKKLLLSDSGFYLCAWSPGSGGELFFGEGSRLTVL.

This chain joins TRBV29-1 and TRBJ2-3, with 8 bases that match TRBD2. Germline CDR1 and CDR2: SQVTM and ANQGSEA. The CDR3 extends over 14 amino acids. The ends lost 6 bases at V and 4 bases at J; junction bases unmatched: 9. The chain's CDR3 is CSVRGGRGSDTQYF. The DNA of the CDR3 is TGCAGCGTACGCGGGGGGCGTGGGTCAGATACGCAGTATTTT.

The CDR3 here is CASSSLNEKLFF. The CDR3 nucleotides read TGTGCCAGCAGCTCCCTGAATGAAAAACTGTTTTTT. The rearrangement links TRBV9 to TRBJ1-4; no definite D call. Germline CDR1 is SGDLS and CDR2 is YYNGEE. Deletions cut 4 bases from V and 5 bases from J, with 6 bases between. The CDR3 spans 12 residues.

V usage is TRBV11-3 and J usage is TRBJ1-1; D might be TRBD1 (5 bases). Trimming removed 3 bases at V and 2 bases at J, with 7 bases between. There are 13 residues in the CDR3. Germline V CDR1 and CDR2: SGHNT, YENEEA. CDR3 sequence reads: CASSLTANTEAFF. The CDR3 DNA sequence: TGTGCCAGCAGCTTGACAGCTAACACTGAAGCTTTCTTT.

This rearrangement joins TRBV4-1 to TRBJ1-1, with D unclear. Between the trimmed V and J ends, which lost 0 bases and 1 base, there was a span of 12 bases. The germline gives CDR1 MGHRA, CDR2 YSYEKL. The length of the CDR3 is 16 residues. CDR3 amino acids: CASSQDLLEGNTEAFF. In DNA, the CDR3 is TGCGCCAGCAGCCAAGATCTGTTGGAGGGGAACACTGAAGCTTTCTTT.

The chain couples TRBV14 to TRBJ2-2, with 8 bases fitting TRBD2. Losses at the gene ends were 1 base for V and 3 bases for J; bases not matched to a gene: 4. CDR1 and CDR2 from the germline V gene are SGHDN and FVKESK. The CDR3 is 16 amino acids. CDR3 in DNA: TGTGCCAGCAGCCAAGTCGGGGGGGCGGACACCGGGGAGCTGTTTTTT. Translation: CASSQVGGADTGELFF.

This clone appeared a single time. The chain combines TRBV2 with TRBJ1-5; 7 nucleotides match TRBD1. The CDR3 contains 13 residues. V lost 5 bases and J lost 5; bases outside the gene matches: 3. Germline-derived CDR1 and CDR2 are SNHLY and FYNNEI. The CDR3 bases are TGTGCCAGCAGTTTTACAGGGGATCAGCCCCAGCATTTT. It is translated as CASSFTGDQPQHF. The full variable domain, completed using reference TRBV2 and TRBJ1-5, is EPEVTQTPSHQVTQMGQEVILRCVPISNHLYFYWYRQILGQKVEFLVSFYNNEISEKSEIFDDQFSVERPDGSNFTLKIRSTKLEDSAMYFCASSFTGDQPQHFGDGTRLSIL.

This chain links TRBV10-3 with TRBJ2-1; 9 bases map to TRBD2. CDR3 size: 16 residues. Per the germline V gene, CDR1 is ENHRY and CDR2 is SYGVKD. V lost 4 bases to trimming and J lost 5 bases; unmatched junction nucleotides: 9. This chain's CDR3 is CAISVAGTSRHNEQFF. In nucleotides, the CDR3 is TGTGCCATCAGTGTTGCCGGGACTAGCCGACACAATGAGCAGTTCTTC.